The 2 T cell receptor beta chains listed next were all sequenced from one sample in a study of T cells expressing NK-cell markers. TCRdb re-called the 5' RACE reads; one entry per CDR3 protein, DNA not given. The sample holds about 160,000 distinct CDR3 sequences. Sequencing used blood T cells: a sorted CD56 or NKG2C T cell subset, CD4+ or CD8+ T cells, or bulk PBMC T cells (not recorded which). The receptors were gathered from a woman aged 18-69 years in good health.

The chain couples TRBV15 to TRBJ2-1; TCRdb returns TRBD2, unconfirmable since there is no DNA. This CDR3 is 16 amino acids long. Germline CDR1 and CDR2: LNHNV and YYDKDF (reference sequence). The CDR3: CATSKNAKTSANEQFF.

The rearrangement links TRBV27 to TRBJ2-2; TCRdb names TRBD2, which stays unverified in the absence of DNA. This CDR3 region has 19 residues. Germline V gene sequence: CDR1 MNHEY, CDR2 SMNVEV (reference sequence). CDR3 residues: CASRRRPGLAGYDTGELFF.